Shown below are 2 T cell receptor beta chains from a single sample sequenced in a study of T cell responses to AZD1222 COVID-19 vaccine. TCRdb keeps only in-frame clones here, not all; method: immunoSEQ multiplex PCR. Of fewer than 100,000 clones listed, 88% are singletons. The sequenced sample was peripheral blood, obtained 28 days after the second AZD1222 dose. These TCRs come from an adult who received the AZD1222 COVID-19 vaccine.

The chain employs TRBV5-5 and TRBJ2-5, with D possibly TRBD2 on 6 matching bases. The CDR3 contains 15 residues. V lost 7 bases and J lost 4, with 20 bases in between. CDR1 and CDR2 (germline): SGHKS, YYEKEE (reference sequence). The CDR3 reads CASASSGASPETQYF. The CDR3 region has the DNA TGTGCCAGCGCTAGTAGCGGAGCTTCCCCAGAGACCCAGTACTTC.

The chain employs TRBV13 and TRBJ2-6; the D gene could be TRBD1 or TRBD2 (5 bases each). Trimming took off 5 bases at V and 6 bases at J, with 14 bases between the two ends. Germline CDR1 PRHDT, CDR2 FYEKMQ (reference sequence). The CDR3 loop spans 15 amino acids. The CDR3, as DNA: TGTGCCAGCAGCCCTGGGACCCCCGCGGCCAACGTCCTGACTTTC. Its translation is CASSPGTPAANVLTF. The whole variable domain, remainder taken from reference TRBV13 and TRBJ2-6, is AAGVIQSPRHLIKEKRETATLKCYPIPRHDTVYWYQQGPGQDPQFLISFYEKMQSDKGSIPDRFSAQQFSDYHSELNMSSLELGDSALYFCASSPGTPAANVLTFGAGSRLTVL.